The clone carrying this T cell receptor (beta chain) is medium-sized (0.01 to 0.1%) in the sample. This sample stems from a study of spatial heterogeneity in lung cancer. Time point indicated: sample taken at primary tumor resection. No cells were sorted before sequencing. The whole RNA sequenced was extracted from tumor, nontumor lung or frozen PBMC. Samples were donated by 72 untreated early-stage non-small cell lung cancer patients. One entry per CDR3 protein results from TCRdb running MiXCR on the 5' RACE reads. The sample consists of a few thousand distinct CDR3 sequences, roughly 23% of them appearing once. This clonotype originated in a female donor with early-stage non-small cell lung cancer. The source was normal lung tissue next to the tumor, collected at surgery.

In DNA, the CDR3 is TGTGCCAGCAGCTTAGTACCGTATAATTCACCCCTCCACTTT. It is translated as CASSLVPYNSPLHF. This rearrangement joins TRBV7-2 to TRBJ1-6; the D is unclear. CDR1 is SGHTA and CDR2 is FQGNSA in the germline V gene. The length of the CDR3 is 14 residues. V lost 1 base and J lost 4, with 5 bases in between.